These 18 T cell receptor beta chains originate from one sample sequenced in a study of blood T cell repertoires in COVID-19. Assay used: immunoSEQ multiplex PCR; TCRdb lists only in-frame clones, some missing. The data show some 450,000 clones, around 90% seen once. The sample was peripheral blood. Receptors were obtained from a man aged 18 to 35 with COVID-19, enrolled during active disease.

V and J are TRBV2 and TRBJ2-3; D might be TRBD1 (5 bases). This CDR3 is built from 14 residues. V gave up 7 bases and J gave up 4 bases, with 15 bases separating them. The germline gives CDR1 SNHLY, CDR2 FYNNEI. CDR3 DNA: TGTGCCAGCACCCTAACCGGCAGGGCAGATACGCAGTATTTT. Translation: CASTLTGRADTQYF.

DNA of the CDR3: TGTGCCAGCAGCCTGGGGACTAGCGCGTCCTACAATGAGCAGTTCTTC. It encodes CASSLGTSASYNEQFF. J is TRBJ2-1 and V is TRBV5-4; 10 bases are shared with TRBD2. Per germline, CDR1 SGHNT and CDR2 YYREEE (reference sequence). V was clipped by 4 bases and J by 1 base; unmatched bases: 5. The CDR3 contains 16 residues.

The chain carries TRBV6-6 and TRBJ2-3; D call uncertain. Between the trimmed V and J ends, which lost 2 bases and 0 bases, there was a span of 9 bases. Germline CDR1 is MNHNY and CDR2 is SVGAGI (reference sequence). The CDR3 covers 15 residues. The CDR3 DNA reads TGTGCCAGCAGTTACGGCAGGATGAGCACAGATACGCAGTATTTT. It yields the protein CASSYGRMSTDTQYF.

V is TRBV24-1 and J is TRBJ2-1; unclear D gene. The V and J ends lost 4 bases and 6 bases respectively, with 6 bases between them. CDR3 length: 12 amino acids. In germline, CDR1 is KGHDR, CDR2 SFDVKD. The CDR3 sequence is CATSDPFNEQFF. In DNA form, the CDR3 reads TGTGCCACCAGTGACCCGTTCAATGAGCAGTTCTTC.

This chain's CDR3 is CASSDNPNGAFF. CDR3 DNA: TGTGCCAGCAGTGACAACCCTAACGGAGCTTTCTTT. This chain links TRBV2 with TRBJ1-1; D gene unclear. The CDR3 is 12 residues long. V lost 3 bases, J lost 10 bases, and 12 bases lay in between. The V gene's germline CDR1 is SNHLY and CDR2 FYNNEI.

The chain couples TRBV19 to TRBJ1-5; D gene ambiguous. The CDR3 has 11 residues. Germline loops: CDR1 LNHDA, CDR2 SQIVND (reference sequence). Trimming removed 10 bases at V and 1 base at J, with 5 bases between. The CDR3 DNA reads TGTGCCATCGGGAGCAATCAGCCCCAGCATTTT. It is translated as CAIGSNQPQHF.

The V gene is TRBV12-3 or TRBV12-4, the J gene TRBJ1-1; the D is unclear. This CDR3 is built from 13 residues. The V end was cut by 10 bases, the J end by 1 base, with 13 bases between. The CDR3 spells CAILQLENTEAFF. The CDR3 DNA sequence: TGTGCCATCCTCCAACTCGAGAACACTGAAGCTTTCTTT.

This clone came up once. The chain links TRBV5-1 to TRBJ2-7, with TRBD2 matching 14 bases. CDR3 length: 15 residues. The germline CDR1 and CDR2 sequences are SGHRS and YFSETQ. The ends lost 4 bases at V and 5 bases at J; junction bases unmatched: 5. CDR3 protein: CASSPGTSGSHEQYF. The CDR3 nucleotides read TGCGCCAGCAGCCCAGGGACTAGCGGGAGTCACGAGCAGTACTTC.

The gene calls are TRBV19 and TRBJ1-1, with 9 bases identical to TRBD1. The CDR3 length is 16 residues. The V gene end was trimmed by 6 bases and the J gene end by 2 bases; junction bases not matched to a gene: 10. From germline, CDR1 is LNHDA and CDR2 SQIVND (reference sequence). The chain's CDR3 is CASSTLAGQGNTEAFF. The CDR3 nucleotides read TGTGCCAGTAGCACCTTAGCGGGACAGGGCAACACTGAAGCTTTCTTT.

This clone has only a few counts. The same CDR3 arises from other DNA sequences in this sample as well. The chain couples TRBV12-3 or TRBV12-4 to TRBJ1-5; D is perhaps TRBD1 (5 bases). This CDR3 has 13 residues. Trimming removed 2 bases from V and 5 bases from J, with 7 bases in between. In DNA form, the CDR3 reads TGTGCCAGCAGTTTACAGGGTTATCAGCCCCAGCATTTT. Its translation: CASSLQGYQPQHF.

This chain links TRBV10-3 with TRBJ1-1; tentative D call: TRBD1 (5 bases). V lost 2 bases and J lost 5, with 9 bases in between. Germline V gene data show CDR1 as ENHRY and CDR2 as SYGVKD. The CDR3 spans 13 residues. CDR3 DNA: TGTGCCATCAGTGAGGGGGCGCCTACTGAAGCTTTCTTT. It yields the protein CAISEGAPTEAFF.

V is TRBV28 and J is TRBJ2-7; the match to TRBD1 covers 9 bases. The CDR3 spans 17 residues. The germline gives CDR1 MDHEN, CDR2 SYDVKM. J was trimmed by 4 bases and V by 3 bases; bases with no gene match: 13. The CDR3 DNA is TGTGCCAGCAGTTTCCAAACGACCGGGACAGGGTTGTACGAGCAGTACTTC. This encodes CASSFQTTGTGLYEQYF.

This sequence joins TRBV29-1 and TRBJ2-2; 9 bases are a match to TRBD1. The CDR3 totals 12 residues. Germline lookup yields CDR1 SQVTM and CDR2 ANQGSEA. With V trimmed by 7 bases and J by 8 bases, 5 bases remained unmatched. This chain's CDR3 is CSGTGELGELFF. The CDR3 DNA reads TGCAGCGGGACAGGGGAATTGGGGGAGCTGTTTTTT.

The chain links TRBV9 to TRBJ1-2; D is unclear. The CDR3 is 14 residues long. With 3 bases removed from V and 1 base from J, the gap between germline ends came to 10 bases. Germline V lookup: CDR1 SGDLS, CDR2 YYNGEE. The CDR3 spells CASSEGGGNYGYTF. Written as DNA, the CDR3 is TGTGCCAGCAGCGAAGGCGGCGGTAACTATGGCTACACCTTC.

The chain couples TRBV27 to TRBJ2-7; TRBD2 agrees at 13 bases. V was pared by 2 bases and J by 3 bases, with 19 bases of the junction left unmatched. The CDR3 covers 21 residues. Germline CDR1 and CDR2: MNHEY and SMNVEV (reference sequence). The DNA for the CDR3 is TGTGCCAGCAGTTTAAAGGGACCGACTAGCGGGAGGCCCCCTACCTTCTACGAGCAGTACTTC. Protein product: CASSLKGPTSGRPPTFYEQYF.

The rearrangement uses TRBV7-8 and TRBJ2-2, with TRBD2 identical over 11 bases. Germline CDR1 is SGHVS and CDR2 is FQNEAQ. There are 20 residues in the CDR3. V trimming: 5 bases; J trimming: 3 bases; junction bases outside the gene matches: 17. The CDR3 region has the DNA TGTGCCAGCAGCCCTCCCTCTTTAGGGGTAGCGGGAGGGTACACCGGGGAGCTGTTTTTT. Its translation is CASSPPSLGVAGGYTGELFF.

This chain joins TRBV19 and TRBJ2-7, with D maybe TRBD2 (5 bases). The CDR3 contains 15 residues. The V and J ends lost 0 bases and 3 bases respectively, with 12 bases between them. Germline V gene data show CDR1 as LNHDA and CDR2 as SQIVND (reference sequence). The CDR3, as DNA: TGTGCCAGTAGTATAGAGATCGGAGGCAACTACGAGCAGTACTTC. Its protein product is CASSIEIGGNYEQYF.

The chain combines TRBV4-1 with TRBJ1-4, with a possible D match to TRBD1 (5 bases). Deletions cut 0 bases from V and 5 bases from J, with 28 bases between. The CDR3 runs to 21 residues. The germline V gene encodes CDR1 MGHRA and CDR2 YSYEKL. The CDR3 loop is CASSQDPTASMVGTPNEKLFF. Here the CDR3 DNA reads TGCGCCAGCAGCCAAGACCCGACGGCGTCCATGGTTGGGACTCCGAATGAAAAACTGTTTTTT.